This TCR beta chain was sequenced in a study of T cell changes during pregnancy in multiple sclerosis. Clones were sequenced by immunoSEQ multiplex PCR, and TCRdb holds only the in-frame ones, with some missing. The repertoire includes about 48,000 clones, roughly 88% of them detected once, and over 0.95% sits in the top ten. Germline V gives CDR1 MNHNY, CDR2 SVGAGI (reference sequence). With V trimmed by 2 bases and J by 4 bases, 7 bases remained unmatched. This CDR3 is 16 amino acids long. The sample here was CD4+ T cells from peripheral blood mononuclear cells, taken in the second trimester of pregnancy. The rearrangement links TRBV6-6 to TRBJ2-3; TRBD1 matches 9 bases. The TCR originated in a female donor with multiple sclerosis, enrolled in a pregnancy study. The chain's CDR3 is CASSYRTGDFADTQYF. CDR3 DNA sequence: TGTGCCAGCAGTTACCGGACAGGGGATTTCGCAGATACGCAGTATTTT.